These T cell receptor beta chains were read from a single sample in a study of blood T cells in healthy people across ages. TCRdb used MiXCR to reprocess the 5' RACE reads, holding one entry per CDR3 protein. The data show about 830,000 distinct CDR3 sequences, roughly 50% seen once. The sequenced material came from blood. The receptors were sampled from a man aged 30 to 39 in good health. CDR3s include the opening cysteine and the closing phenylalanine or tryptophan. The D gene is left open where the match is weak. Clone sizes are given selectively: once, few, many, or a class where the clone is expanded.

DNA: TGTGCCAGCAGAATCAGATTTGGAAACACCATATATTTT; CDR3: CASRIRFGNTIYF; J: TRBJ1-3; size: -; D: -; V: TRBV2
DNA: TGTGCCAGCAGTTACTCGGTGACAGGGTGGAATGAGCAGTTCTTC; CDR3: CASSYSVTGWNEQFF; J: TRBJ2-1; size: few; D: TRBD1; V: TRBV6-2/TRBV6-3
DNA: TGTGCCAGCAGTTTAGCGGGGGTATTAGAGACCCAGTACTTC; CDR3: CASSLAGVLETQYF; J: TRBJ2-5; size: few; D: TRBD2; V: TRBV7-2
DNA: TGTGCCAGCAGCCCCACACCCGCGGGAGAGTTCTACAATGAGCAGTTCTTC; CDR3: CASSPTPAGEFYNEQFF; J: TRBJ2-1; size: few; D: TRBD2; V: TRBV4-2
DNA: TGTGCCAGCAGTCAGGGAGTCTCTGGGGCCAACGTCCTGACTTTC; CDR3: CASSQGVSGANVLTF; J: TRBJ2-6; size: -; D: -; V: TRBV6-2/TRBV6-3
DNA: TGTGCCAGCTCACCCATGGGGGAGACCCAGTACTTC; CDR3: CASSPMGETQYF; J: TRBJ2-5; size: many; D: -; V: TRBV18
DNA: TGTGCCAGCAGTTACTACCAATTACCCCGGGACAGGGGTCTGAAAGCTTTCTTT; CDR3: CASSYYQLPRDRGLKAFF; J: TRBJ1-1; size: -; D: TRBD1; V: TRBV6-5
DNA: TGTGCCAGCCGCAGGGTCTTCCTTCCAGGGGCCAAAAACATTCAGTACTTC; CDR3: CASRRVFLPGAKNIQYF; J: TRBJ2-4; size: -; D: -; V: TRBV2
DNA: TGTGCCAGCAGTTACAACCACGAGCAGTACTTC; CDR3: CASSYNHEQYF; J: TRBJ2-7; size: -; D: -; V: TRBV12-3/TRBV12-4
DNA: TGTGCCAGCAGCTTAAATGGGGGGACGTCCTACAATGAGCAGTTCTTC; CDR3: CASSLNGGTSYNEQFF; J: TRBJ2-1; size: -; D: -; V: TRBV5-6
DNA: TGCGCCAGCAGCCCTGGTCCCACAGATACGCAGTATTTT; CDR3: CASSPGPTDTQYF; J: TRBJ2-3; size: many; D: -; V: TRBV5-1
DNA: TGCAGTGCTTCAAATCTAGGGGGGGATACGCAGTATTTT; CDR3: CSASNLGGDTQYF; J: TRBJ2-3; size: -; D: -; V: TRBV20-1
DNA: TGTGCCAGCAGCCCCCGATATGAGGGGGCGCGTGGCTATGGCTACACCTTC; CDR3: CASSPRYEGARGYGYTF; J: TRBJ1-2; size: -; D: TRBD1; V: TRBV27
DNA: TGTGCCAGCTCACTTTCCACTAGCGTAACCTACGAGCAGTACTTC; CDR3: CASSLSTSVTYEQYF; J: TRBJ2-7; size: once; D: TRBD2; V: TRBV18
DNA: TGTGCCTGGAAGGTCGGTTCCTACGAGCAGTACTTC; CDR3: CAWKVGSYEQYF; J: TRBJ2-7; size: -; D: -; V: TRBV30
DNA: TGTGCCAGCAGCCGGACGTGGGGTCTACAGGGGGCAATTGAGACCCAGTACTTC; CDR3: CASSRTWGLQGAIETQYF; J: TRBJ2-5; size: -; D: TRBD1; V: TRBV7-2
DNA: TGCAGTGCTACCGCTGGGGGAAGATCCTACAATGAGCAGTACTTC; CDR3: CSATAGGRSYNEQYF; J: TRBJ2-7; size: -; D: -; V: TRBV20-1
DNA: TGTGCCAGCAGTCCACTGGAGGGGGCCGGAGAGACCCAGTACTTC; CDR3: CASSPLEGAGETQYF; J: TRBJ2-5; size: -; D: -; V: TRBV12-3/TRBV12-4
DNA: TGCGCCAGCAGCCCCCTGACAGGGCGCGACACTGAAGCTTTCTTT; CDR3: CASSPLTGRDTEAFF; J: TRBJ1-1; size: few; D: TRBD1; V: TRBV5-1
DNA: TGCAGCGTTGAAGCTCGCCAAGAGACCCAGTACTTC; CDR3: CSVEARQETQYF; J: TRBJ2-5; size: -; D: -; V: TRBV29-1
DNA: TGTGCCAGCAGCTCTTCGACAGGGGACGTCAACGAGCAGTACTTC; CDR3: CASSSSTGDVNEQYF; J: TRBJ2-7; size: -; D: TRBD1; V: TRBV7-9
DNA: TGTGCCAGCAGCACCCGGACTGGCGGAAACATTCAGTACTTC; CDR3: CASSTRTGGNIQYF; J: TRBJ2-4; size: few; D: -; V: TRBV7-2
DNA: TGTGCCAGCAGTCTCCAAGACAGGGGAGGTGAAAAACTGTTTTTT; CDR3: CASSLQDRGGEKLFF; J: TRBJ1-4; size: -; D: TRBD1; V: TRBV28
DNA: TGTGCCAGCAGAAGGGGGCTCCTCGACCCGAAAGAGACCCAGTACTTC; CDR3: CASRRGLLDPKETQYF; J: TRBJ2-5; size: -; D: TRBD1; V: TRBV28
DNA: TGTGCCAGCAGTTTCGAGCGGGAGAACAGCGATACGCAGTATTTT; CDR3: CASSFERENSDTQYF; J: TRBJ2-3; size: -; D: TRBD2; V: TRBV27
DNA: TGCGCCAGCAGCCTATCGCCTTGGAAGCAGTATTTT; CDR3: CASSLSPWKQYF; J: TRBJ2-3; size: -; D: -; V: TRBV5-1
DNA: TGTGCCATCAACGGGGACGAGGACACAGATACGCAGTATTTT; CDR3: CAINGDEDTDTQYF; J: TRBJ2-3; size: -; D: -; V: TRBV10-3
DNA: TGCAGTGCTAGAGCGACAGGGAGGACTACCGAGCAGTACTTC; CDR3: CSARATGRTTEQYF; J: TRBJ2-7; size: -; D: -; V: TRBV20-1
DNA: TGTGCCAGCAGCTTAGTTTTTGAATTCGGGACACCTGACGAAAAACTGTTTTTT; CDR3: CASSLVFEFGTPDEKLFF; J: TRBJ1-4; size: -; D: -; V: TRBV7-9